This section outlines one T cell receptor beta chain sequence together with its context. A much larger clone differs by one base, so this may be a read error. Axillary draining lymph nodes of breast cancer patients supplied the node samples. The CDR3 contains 15 residues. V gave up 4 bases and J gave up 4 bases, with 17 bases separating them. CDR1 is SGHKS, CDR2 YYEKEE, per germline (reference sequence). This specimen comes from a study of breast tumors, draining lymph nodes, adjacent tissues. In TCRdb, the multiplex PCR reads were re-called with MiXCR into one record per CDR3 protein. This sample has more than 200,000 distinct CDR3 sequences; 32% occur once, and the top ten carry 1.4%.

The receptor was isolated from a female donor with breast cancer. Some clones in this sample may be carry-over from other donors' samples. V usage is TRBV5-5 and J usage is TRBJ2-5, with D possibly being TRBD2 (6 bases). Sequenced input: axillary lymph node tissue. CDR3 sequence reads: CASSKPSASGETQYF. CDR3 coding DNA: TGTGCCAGCAGCAAGCCTAGCGCGAGTGGAGAGACCCAGTACTTC.